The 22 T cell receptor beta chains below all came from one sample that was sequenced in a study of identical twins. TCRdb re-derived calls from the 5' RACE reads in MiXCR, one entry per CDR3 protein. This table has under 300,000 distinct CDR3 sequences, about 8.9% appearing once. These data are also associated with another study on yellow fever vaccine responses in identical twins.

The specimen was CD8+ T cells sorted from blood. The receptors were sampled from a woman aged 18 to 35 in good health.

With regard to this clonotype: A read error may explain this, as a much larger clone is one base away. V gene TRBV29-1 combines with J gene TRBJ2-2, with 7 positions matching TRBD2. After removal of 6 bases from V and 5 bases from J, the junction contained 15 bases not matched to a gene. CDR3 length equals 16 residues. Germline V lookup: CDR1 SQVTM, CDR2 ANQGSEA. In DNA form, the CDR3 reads TGCAGCGTCCCCGGGACTGGCGGGAGTTGGACCGGGGAGCTGTTTTTT. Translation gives CSVPGTGGSWTGELFF.

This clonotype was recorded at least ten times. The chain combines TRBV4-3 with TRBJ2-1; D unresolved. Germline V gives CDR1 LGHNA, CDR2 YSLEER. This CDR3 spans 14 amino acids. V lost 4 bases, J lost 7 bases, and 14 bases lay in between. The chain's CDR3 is CASSLHSEWNEQFF. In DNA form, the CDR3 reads TGCGCCAGCAGCCTTCACAGTGAGTGGAATGAGCAGTTCTTC.

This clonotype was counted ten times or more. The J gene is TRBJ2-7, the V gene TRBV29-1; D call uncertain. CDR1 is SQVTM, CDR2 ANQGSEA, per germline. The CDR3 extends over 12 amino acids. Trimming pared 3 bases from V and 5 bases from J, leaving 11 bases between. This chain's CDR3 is CSVDFGNHEQYF. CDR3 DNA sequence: TGCAGCGTTGATTTCGGTAACCACGAGCAGTACTTC.

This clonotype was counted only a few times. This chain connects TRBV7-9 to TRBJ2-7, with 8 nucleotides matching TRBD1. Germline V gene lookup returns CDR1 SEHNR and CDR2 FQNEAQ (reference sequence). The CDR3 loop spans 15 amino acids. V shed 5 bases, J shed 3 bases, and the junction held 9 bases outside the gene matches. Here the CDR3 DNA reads TGTGCCAGCAGCCTGATAGGACAGGGTGGCTACGAGCAGTACTTC. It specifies CASSLIGQGGYEQYF.

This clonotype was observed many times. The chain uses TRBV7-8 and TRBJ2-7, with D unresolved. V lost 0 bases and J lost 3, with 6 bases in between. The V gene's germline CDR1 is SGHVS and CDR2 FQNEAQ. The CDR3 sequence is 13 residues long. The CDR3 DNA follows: TGTGCCAGCAGCTTAGCGGGGAACTACGAGCAGTACTTC. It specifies CASSLAGNYEQYF.

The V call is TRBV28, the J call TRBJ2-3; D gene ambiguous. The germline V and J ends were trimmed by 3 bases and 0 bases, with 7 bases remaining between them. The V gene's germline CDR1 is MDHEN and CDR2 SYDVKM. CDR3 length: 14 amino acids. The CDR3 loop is CASSFSASTDTQYF. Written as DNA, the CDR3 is TGTGCCAGCAGTTTCTCGGCTAGCACAGATACGCAGTATTTT.

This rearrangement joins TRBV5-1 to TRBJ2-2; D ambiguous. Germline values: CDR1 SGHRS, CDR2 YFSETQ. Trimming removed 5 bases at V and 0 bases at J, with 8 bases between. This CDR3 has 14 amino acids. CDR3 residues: CASSAWANTGELFF. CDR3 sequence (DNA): TGCGCCAGCAGTGCATGGGCGAACACCGGGGAGCTGTTTTTT. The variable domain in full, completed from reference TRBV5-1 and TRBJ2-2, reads KAGVTQTPRYLIKTRGQQVTLSCSPISGHRSVSWYQQTPGQGLQFLFEYFSETQRNKGNFPGRFSGRQFSNSRSEMNVSTLELGDSALYLCASSAWANTGELFFGEGSRLTVL.

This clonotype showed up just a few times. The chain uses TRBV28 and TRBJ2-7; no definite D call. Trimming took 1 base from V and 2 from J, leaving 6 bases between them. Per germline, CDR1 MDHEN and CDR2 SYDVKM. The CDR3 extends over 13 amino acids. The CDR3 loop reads CASSLSTTYEQYF. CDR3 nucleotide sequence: TGTGCCAGCAGTTTATCCACTACCTACGAGCAGTACTTC.

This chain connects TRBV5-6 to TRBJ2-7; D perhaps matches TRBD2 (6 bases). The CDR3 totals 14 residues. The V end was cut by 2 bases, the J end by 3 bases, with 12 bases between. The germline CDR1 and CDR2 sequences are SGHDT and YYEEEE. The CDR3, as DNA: TGTGCCAGCAGCTTTTTGGGGGGTGACTACGAGCAGTACTTC. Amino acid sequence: CASSFLGGDYEQYF.

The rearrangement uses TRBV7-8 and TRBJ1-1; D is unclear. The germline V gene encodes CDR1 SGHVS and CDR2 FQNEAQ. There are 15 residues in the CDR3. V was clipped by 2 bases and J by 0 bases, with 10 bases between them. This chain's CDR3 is CASSLRRNMNTEAFF. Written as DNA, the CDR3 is TGTGCCAGCAGCTTAAGACGGAACATGAACACTGAAGCTTTCTTT.

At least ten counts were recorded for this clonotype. The CDR3 here is CASTLGLAYEQYF. The CDR3 DNA is TGTGCCAGCACCTTAGGACTCGCCTACGAGCAGTACTTC. The rearrangement uses TRBV12-3 or TRBV12-4 and TRBJ2-7, with D maybe TRBD2 (5 bases). The V end was cut by 7 bases, the J end by 2 bases, with 12 bases between. The CDR3 consists of 13 residues.

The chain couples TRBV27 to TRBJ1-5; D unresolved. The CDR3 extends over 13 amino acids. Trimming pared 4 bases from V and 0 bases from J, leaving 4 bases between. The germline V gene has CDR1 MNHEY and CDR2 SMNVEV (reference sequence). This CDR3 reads CASSYHSNQPQHF. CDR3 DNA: TGTGCCAGCAGTTACCATAGCAATCAGCCCCAGCATTTT.

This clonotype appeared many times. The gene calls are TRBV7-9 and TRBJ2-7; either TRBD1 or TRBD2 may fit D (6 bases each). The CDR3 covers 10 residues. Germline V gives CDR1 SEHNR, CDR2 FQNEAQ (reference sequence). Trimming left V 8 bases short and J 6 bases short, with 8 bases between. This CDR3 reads CASGGPEQYF. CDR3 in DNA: TGTGCCAGCGGGGGGCCCGAGCAGTACTTC.

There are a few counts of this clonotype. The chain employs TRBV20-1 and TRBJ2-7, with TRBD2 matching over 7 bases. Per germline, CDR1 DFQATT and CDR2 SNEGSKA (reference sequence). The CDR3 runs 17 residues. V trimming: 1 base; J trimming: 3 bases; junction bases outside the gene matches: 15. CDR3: CSARAPWASGGVYEQYF. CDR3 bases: TGCAGTGCTAGAGCGCCCTGGGCTAGCGGAGGGGTCTACGAGCAGTACTTC.

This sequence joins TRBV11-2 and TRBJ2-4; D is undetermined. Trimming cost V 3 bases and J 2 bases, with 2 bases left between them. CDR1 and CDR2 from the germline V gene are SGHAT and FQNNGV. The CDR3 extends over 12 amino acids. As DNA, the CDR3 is TGTGCCAGCAGCTTTACCAAAAACATTCAGTACTTC. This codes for CASSFTKNIQYF.

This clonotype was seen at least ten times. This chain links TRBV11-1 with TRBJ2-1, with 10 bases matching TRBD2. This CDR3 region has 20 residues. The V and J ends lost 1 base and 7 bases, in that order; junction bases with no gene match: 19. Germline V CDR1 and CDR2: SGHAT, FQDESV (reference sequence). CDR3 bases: TGTGCCAGCAGCTTAGTTGAACCGGCCCCCTCTAGCGGGAGATGGAATGAGCAGTTCTTC. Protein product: CASSLVEPAPSSGRWNEQFF.

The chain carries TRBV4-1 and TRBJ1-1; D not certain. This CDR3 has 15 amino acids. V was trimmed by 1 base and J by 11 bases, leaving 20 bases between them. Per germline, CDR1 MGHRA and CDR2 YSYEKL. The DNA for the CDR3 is TGCGCCAGCAGCCAAGTTGTGGGGTTTTCAACGGAGGCTTTCTTT. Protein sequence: CASSQVVGFSTEAFF.

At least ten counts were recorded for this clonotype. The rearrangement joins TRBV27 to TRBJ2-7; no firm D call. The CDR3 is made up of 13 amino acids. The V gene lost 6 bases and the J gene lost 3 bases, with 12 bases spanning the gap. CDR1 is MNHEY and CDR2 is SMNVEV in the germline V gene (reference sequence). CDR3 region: CASSLSPSYEQYF. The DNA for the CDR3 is TGTGCCAGCAGCTTAAGCCCAAGCTACGAGCAGTACTTC.

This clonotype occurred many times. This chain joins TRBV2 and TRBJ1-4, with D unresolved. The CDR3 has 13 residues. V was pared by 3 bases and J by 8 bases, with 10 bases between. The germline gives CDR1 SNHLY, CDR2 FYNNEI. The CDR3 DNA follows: TGTGCCAGCAGTGATTCGAGGGAAGAAAAACTGTTTTTT. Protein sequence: CASSDSREEKLFF.

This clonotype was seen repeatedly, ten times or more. The CDR3 reads CSVLEGYPSGNTIYF. In DNA, the CDR3 is TGCAGCGTGCTAGAGGGATACCCCTCTGGAAACACCATATATTTT. The V gene is TRBV29-1, the J gene TRBJ1-3; unclear D gene. The CDR3 totals 15 residues. V was pared by 6 bases and J by 0 bases, with 15 bases between. CDR1 is SQVTM and CDR2 is ANQGSEA in the germline V gene. The entire variable domain, with the rest obtained from reference TRBV29-1 and TRBJ1-3, is as follows: SAVISQKPSRDICQRGTSLTIQCQVDSQVTMMFWYRQQPGQSLTLIATANQGSEATYESGFVIDKFPISRPNLTFSTLTVSNMSPEDSSIYLCSVLEGYPSGNTIYFGEGSWLTVV.

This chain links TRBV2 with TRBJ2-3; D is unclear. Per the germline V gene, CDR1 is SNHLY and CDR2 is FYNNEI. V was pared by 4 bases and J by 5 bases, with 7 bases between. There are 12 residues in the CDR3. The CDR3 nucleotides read TGTGCCAGCAGTGCCCTGAGAGATACGCAGTATTTT. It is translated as CASSALRDTQYF.

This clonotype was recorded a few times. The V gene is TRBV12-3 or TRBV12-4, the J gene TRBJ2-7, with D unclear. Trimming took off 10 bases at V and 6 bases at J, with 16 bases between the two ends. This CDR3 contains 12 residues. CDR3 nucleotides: TGTGCCACGACCCGGAGCTTCGGCGAGCAGTACTTC. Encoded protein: CATTRSFGEQYF.